Following are 3 T cell receptor beta chains from one sample sequenced in a study of vaccination and CD4 T cells after COVID-19. The treatment was: 10-day PBMC culture with coronavirus spike peptide pools or control peptides (ViraFEST assay). These receptors are not linked to any known antigen. An Oncomine TCR Beta short-read assay was used to sequence the DNA from cultured CD4+ T cells. Each CDR3 protein is one row after TCRdb ran MiXCR on the PCR reads. This table has about 19,000 distinct CDR3 sequences, 45% to 50% appearing once. Sequences were obtained from CD4+ T cells from blood, cultured in vitro. The receptors shown here come from a human donor who had recovered from COVID-19.

The chain joins TRBV20-1 to TRBJ2-1; D unresolved. This CDR3 has 11 amino acids. Germline CDR1 is DFQATT and CDR2 is SNEGSKA (reference sequence). Trimming stripped 6 bases from V and 16 bases from J, with 19 bases between. CDR3 bases: TGCAGTGCCCCGGCCAGAGAACATAAATTCTTC. It specifies CSAPAREHKFF.

The rearrangement uses TRBV2 and TRBJ1-2; 8 positions agree with TRBD1. This CDR3 has 14 amino acids. V shed 4 bases and J 5 bases; nucleotides not matched to a gene: 6. Per germline, CDR1 SNHLY and CDR2 FYNNEI. The CDR3 spells CASSVPDRVYGYTF. CDR3 sequence (DNA): TGTGCCAGCAGTGTTCCGGACAGGGTTTATGGCTACACCTTC.

The chain has TRBV18 and TRBJ1-5; D gene ambiguous. The V and J ends lost 1 base and 5 bases respectively, with 6 bases between them. The CDR3 covers 13 residues. Looked up from germline, CDR1 is KGHSH and CDR2 is LQKENI. CDR3 DNA: TGTGCCAGCTCACCACACTTCGATCAGCCCCAGCATTTT. Translation: CASSPHFDQPQHF.